The sequence of this T cell receptor beta chain was determined in a study of cytomegalovirus exposure and HLA in healthy donors. Study-wide findings and caveats: Earlier results showed most TCR beta V segments being productive about 87% or about 30% of the time. TCR sequences were mostly rare, though some public TCRs occurred in many donors. In all likelihood, a cluster of highly shared sequence variants was a sequencing artifact.

V shed 6 bases and J 16 bases; nucleotides not matched to a gene: 15. CDR1 is MNHNS, CDR2 SASEGT, per germline. The CDR3 is 14 amino acids. These donors, healthy bone marrow donors, were studied. A note on this clone: Its antigen is currently unknown.

This PCR relied on a set of 60 Vbeta primers and 13 Jbeta primers. Libraries were prepared by immunoSEQ multiplex PCR; TCRdb keeps only in-frame clonotypes and omits some of them. The sample gives 130,000 or so clones, approximately 79% of which show up once; approximately 4% is in the top ten. This rearrangement joins TRBV6-1 to TRBJ2-4, with 10 bases identical to TRBD1. Sequenced material: PBMCs. This receptor was taken from a man aged 18-30 years in good health and CMV-seropositive. Here the CDR3 reads CASRGGQGRRRDYF. In nucleotides, the CDR3 is TGTGCCAGCAGAGGGGGACAGGGGAGGAGGAGGGACTACTTC.